What follows are 18 T cell receptor beta chains derived from one specimen sequenced in a study of T cells in women clearing cervical HPV infection. This table comes from immunoSEQ multiplex PCR, and its TCRdb copy is limited to in-frame clones, with some not included. This sample's clone table lists tens of thousands of clones. The sample taken for sequencing was blood buffy coat. The receptors were gathered from a woman between 18 and 75 years old with a cervical HPV16 infection that either progressed to CIN3+ or cleared (not recorded which).

Points on this clone: The CDR3 end lies 3 residues beyond the end of the read and is filled in from the germline J gene. The rearrangement joins TRBV30 to TRBJ1-4; D perhaps matches TRBD1 (6 bases). Germline CDR1 GTSNPN, CDR2 SVGIG (reference sequence). Trimming left V 5 bases short and J 8 bases short, with 15 bases between. The CDR3 loop spans 13 amino acids. The CDR3 region is CAWGDIKGEKLFF. CDR3 DNA (partial): TGTGCCTGGGGGGACATTAAGGGCGAAAAA.

Notes on this clone: Read coverage stops 3 residues before the CDR3 terminus; the germline J gene supplies the remainder. This chain links TRBV29-1 with TRBJ1-1; 7 positions match TRBD1. The CDR3 is 15 residues long. V lost 7 bases to trimming and J lost 4 bases; unmatched junction nucleotides: 15. In germline, CDR1 is SQVTM, CDR2 ANQGSEA. The CDR3 DNA, read in part, is TGCAGCGGGGGTCGAGGGGGCAGGGTGGGCACTGAA. Its protein is CSGGRGGRVGTE. The CDR3 as a whole reads CSGGRGGRVGTEAFF.

On this clone: The read ends 3 residues shy of where the CDR3 ends; the end is completed using the germline J gene. This sequence joins TRBV6-1 and TRBJ2-1; the match to TRBD2 covers 9 bases. Germline trimming cut 3 bases from V and 4 bases from J; bases unmatched to any gene: 4. This CDR3 contains 15 residues. CDR1 MNHNS and CDR2 SASEGT come from the germline V gene. CDR3 region: CASSEATSGYNEQFF. The part of the CDR3 DNA that was read is TGTGCCAGCAGTGAGGCGACTAGCGGTTACAATGAG.

In regard to this clone: The read halts 3 residues ahead of the CDR3 end, with the missing end drawn from the germline J gene. The V gene is TRBV5-6, the J gene TRBJ1-2; a possible D gene is TRBD1 (6 bases). In germline, CDR1 is SGHDT, CDR2 YYEEEE. This CDR3 is built from 13 residues. The CDR3: CASSLQGLKGYTF. CDR3 bases read: TGTGCCAGCAGCCTTCAGGGGTTAAAGGGC.

Remarks on this clone: The CDR3 end falls 3 residues outside the read, so it is completed with the germline J gene. This rearrangement joins TRBV7-9 to TRBJ1-1; 7 positions match TRBD1. Germline trimming cut 1 base from V and 4 bases from J; bases unmatched to any gene: 6. The CDR3 runs 15 residues. Germline loops: CDR1 SEHNR, CDR2 FQNEAQ (reference sequence). The CDR3 loop is CASSLGLQGSTEAFF. Incomplete CDR3 DNA: TGTGCCAGCAGCTTAGGCTTACAGGGGAGCACTGAA.

Comment on this clone: The read finishes 3 residues shy of the CDR3 end, and the germline J gene is used to complete it. The chain joins TRBV7-2 to TRBJ1-2; D not resolved. The CDR3 length is 15 residues. CDR1 is SGHTA and CDR2 is FQGNSA in the germline V gene. CDR3 DNA, as far as it was read: TGTGCCAGCAGCCACGGACTAGTCCCCTCCTACGAC. Protein product: CASSHGLVPSYD. The full CDR3 is CASSHGLVPSYDYTF.

Of note for this clone: Sequencing ends 3 residues short of the CDR3 end; the germline J gene provides the rest. J is TRBJ1-4 and V is TRBV7-9; 8 nucleotides match TRBD1. CDR1 is SEHNR, CDR2 FQNEAQ, per germline (reference sequence). Losses at the gene ends were 4 bases for V and 8 bases for J; bases not matched to a gene: 9. This CDR3 region has 15 residues. CDR3 protein: CASSYGQGDLEKLFF. The CDR3 bases that were read are TGTGCCAGCAGCTACGGACAGGGCGATCTGGAAAAA. The whole variable domain, filled in from reference TRBV7-9 and TRBJ1-4, reads DTGVSQNPRHKITKRGQNVTFRCDPISEHNRLYWYRQTLGQGPEFLTYFQNEAQLEKSRLLSDRFSAERPKGSFSTLEIQRTEQGDSAMYLCASSYGQGDLEKLFFGSGTQLSVL.

CDR3 DNA (partial): TGTGCCAGCAGCTCGGACAGGTACGAG. Translation gives CASSSDRYE. The entire CDR3 is CASSSDRYEQYF. The V and J genes are TRBV7-9 and TRBJ2-7; 7 positions match TRBD1. The CDR3 end lies 3 residues beyond the end of the read and is filled in from the germline J gene. Looked up from germline, CDR1 is SEHNR and CDR2 is FQNEAQ (reference sequence). The CDR3 runs 12 residues. V trimming: 4 bases; J trimming: 4 bases; junction bases outside the gene matches: 1. Full variable domain (missing parts from reference TRBV7-9 and TRBJ2-7): DTGVSQNPRHKITKRGQNVTFRCDPISEHNRLYWYRQTLGQGPEFLTYFQNEAQLEKSRLLSDRFSAERPKGSFSTLEIQRTEQGDSAMYLCASSSDRYEQYFGPGTRLTVT.

In regard to this clone: The read halts 3 residues ahead of the CDR3 end, with the missing end drawn from the germline J gene. This rearrangement joins TRBV5-1 to TRBJ2-7, with 8 positions matching TRBD2. This CDR3 contains 13 residues. Germline V CDR1 and CDR2: SGHRS, YFSETQ. After removal of 4 bases from V and 3 bases from J, the junction contained 3 bases not matched to a gene. CDR3 sequence: CASSRGGNYEQYF. The sequenced part of the CDR3 DNA is TGCGCCAGCAGCCGCGGGGGGAACTACGAG.

Remarks on this clone: The read is 3 residues too short to cover the CDR3 end, so that end is filled in from the germline J gene. V usage is TRBV2 and J usage is TRBJ1-5, with a possible D match to TRBD1 (5 bases). This CDR3 comprises 12 residues. V was clipped by 10 bases and J by 3 bases, with 10 bases between them. CDR1 and CDR2 from the germline V gene are SNHLY and FYNNEI. Partial CDR3 DNA: TGTGCCACCCAAGGGGACAATCAGCCC. Translating gives CATQGDNQP. The whole CDR3 sequence is CATQGDNQPQHF.

Regarding this clone: Sequencing ends 3 residues short of the CDR3 end; the germline J gene provides the rest. V usage is TRBV5-6 and J usage is TRBJ1-2; D uncertain. The CDR3 spans 12 residues. V gave up 5 bases and J gave up 3 bases, with 8 bases separating them. Germline-derived CDR1 and CDR2 are SGHDT and YYEEEE. The sequenced part of the CDR3 DNA is TGTGCCAGCAGACGACGGGACTATGGC. Its translation is CASRRRDYG. The full CDR3 protein reads CASRRRDYGYTF.

Worth noting for this clone: Coverage ceases 3 residues before the CDR3 finishes, and the germline J gene fills in the end. The chain recombines TRBV11-2 with TRBJ2-1; D call uncertain. Trimming removed 0 bases at V and 6 bases at J, with 6 bases between. The CDR3 is 13 residues long. Germline CDR1 and CDR2: SGHAT and FQNNGV. CDR3 loop: CASSLDGPNEQFF. The CDR3 DNA, read in part, is TGTGCCAGCAGCTTAGATGGGCCCAATGAG.

Worth noting for this clone: From the germline J gene comes the end of the CDR3, since the read stops 3 residues before it. The genes are TRBV20-1 and TRBJ1-3, with TRBD1 matching 11 bases. The V gene's germline CDR1 is DFQATT and CDR2 SNEGSKA (reference sequence). The length of the CDR3 is 15 residues. J lost 3 bases, V lost 1 base, and 2 bases had no gene match. The DNA read from the CDR3 is TGCAGTGCTAGAGGGACAGGGGGCGTTGGAAACACC. Translating it yields CSARGTGGVGNT. The whole CDR3 protein reads CSARGTGGVGNTIYF.

Regarding this clone: The missing CDR3 end, 3 residues past where the read stops, is filled in from the germline J gene. The chain has TRBV28 and TRBJ2-2; D is unresolved. Germline V gene data show CDR1 as MDHEN and CDR2 as SYDVKM. The CDR3 has 14 amino acids. Trimming shortened V by 1 base and J by 1 base, and 4 bases separated the two germline ends. CDR3 residues: CASSLLRNTGELFF. CDR3 DNA, as far as it was read: TGTGCCAGCAGTTTATTGCGGAACACCGGGGAG.

As to this clone: The CDR3 end falls 3 residues outside the read, so it is completed with the germline J gene. The V gene is TRBV5-1, the J gene TRBJ2-3, with 7 positions matching TRBD1. This CDR3 comprises 12 residues. Germline V gene sequence: CDR1 SGHRS, CDR2 YFSETQ. The V segment lost 4 bases and the J segment 6 bases; nucleotides outside the gene matches: 2. The CDR3 DNA, read in part, is TGCGCCAGCAGCCAACAGGGGGATACG. Protein: CASSQQGDT. The CDR3 reads in full as CASSQQGDTQYF.

A note on this clone: The read comes to an end 3 residues before the CDR3 does, leaving the germline J gene to fill in the end. The J gene is TRBJ2-3, the V gene TRBV5-4; D is uncertain. Trimming left V 3 bases short and J 0 bases short, with 5 bases between. The V gene's germline CDR1 is SGHNT and CDR2 YYREEE (reference sequence). The length of the CDR3 is 13 residues. CDR3 loop: CASSSTSTDTQYF. The DNA read from the CDR3 is TGTGCCAGCAGCTCCACTAGCACAGATACG.

Comments on this clone: The read terminates 3 residues before the CDR3 end, so the remaining end is supplied by the germline J gene. The rearrangement uses TRBV20-1 and TRBJ2-3; 11 bases are a match to TRBD2. Germline V gene data show CDR1 as DFQATT and CDR2 as SNEGSKA (reference sequence). CDR3 size: 16 residues. J lost 6 bases, V lost 0 bases, and 8 bases had no gene match. CDR3 sequence: CSARDLGLAVQDTQYF. The CDR3 DNA, read in part, is TGCAGTGCTAGAGATTTGGGACTAGCGGTACAGGATACG.

With regard to this clone: The sequence runs out 3 residues before the end of the CDR3; the remainder is reconstructed from the germline J gene. This rearrangement joins TRBV10-3 to TRBJ2-7; 9 nucleotides match TRBD2. There are 15 residues in the CDR3. Germline trimming cut 6 bases from V and 5 bases from J; bases unmatched to any gene: 11. Germline lookup yields CDR1 ENHRY and CDR2 SYGVKD. This CDR3 reads CAIRDIAGGMDEQYF. CDR3 DNA, as far as it was read: TGTGCCATCAGGGATATCGCGGGAGGGATGGACGAG.